One and the same sample provided the 24 T cell receptor beta chains below, sequenced in a study of T cells in Graves' hyperthyroidism and ophthalmopathy. Researchers amplified the TCR beta CDR3 regions from RNA transcripts. The HTBI set primed first-round TCR CDR3 RT-PCR. Using its own MiXCR run on the multiplex PCR reads, TCRdb lists one record per CDR3 protein. In the table there are 380,000 or so distinct CDR3 sequences, approximately 15% of which are singletons. Sequencing input: blood. The receptor source for this set is a woman aged 30 to 39 with Graves' hyperthyroidism.

The V gene is TRBV5-1, the J gene TRBJ2-1; 10 nucleotides agree with TRBD1. The J segment lost 9 bases and the V segment lost 0 bases, leaving 6 bases of the junction unmatched. Germline CDR1 reads SGHRS; CDR2 reads YFSETQ. The CDR3 has 15 amino acids. The CDR3 loop is CASSLARQGAGEQFF. Written as DNA, the CDR3 is TGCGCCAGCAGCTTGGCCCGACAGGGGGCGGGTGAGCAGTTCTTC.

CDR3: CASSFPGGLSNQPQHF. The CDR3 coding sequence is TGTGCCAGCAGTTTTCCAGGGGGGCTTAGCAATCAGCCCCAGCATTTT. The chain is built from TRBV28 and TRBJ1-5; 7 nucleotides line up with TRBD1. The germline V gene encodes CDR1 MDHEN and CDR2 SYDVKM. The CDR3 has 16 amino acids. V shed 3 bases, J shed 0 bases, and the junction held 5 bases outside the gene matches.

With regard to this clonotype: One end of the junction varies from germline; a read error may be responsible. Here the CDR3 reads CASSESIERERHF. CDR3 DNA sequence: TGCGCCAGCAGTGAGTCCATAGAGCGGGAGCGACACTTC. This rearrangement joins TRBV10-1 to TRBJ2-5; TRBD2 matches 8 bases. The CDR3 totals 13 residues. The germline gives CDR1 WNHNN, CDR2 SYGVQD (reference sequence).

The sample holds a few counts of this clonotype. The junction does not match germline at one end; this may be a read error. The rearrangement links TRBV5-6 to TRBJ2-5; D unclear. CDR3 size: 12 residues. Germline CDR1 and CDR2: SGHDT and YYEEEE. CDR3 region: CASSLMVADPHF. In DNA, the CDR3 is TGTGCCAGCAGCTTGATGGTCGCGGACCCTCACTTC.

The chain recombines TRBV20-1 with TRBJ1-1; maybe TRBD1 (6 bases). Trimming took 1 base from V and 7 from J, leaving 16 bases between them. This CDR3 is built from 14 residues. Germline CDR1 DFQATT, CDR2 SNEGSKA (reference sequence). CDR3 sequence: CSARAPGQRDEAFF. CDR3 nucleotides: TGCAGTGCTAGAGCGCCCGGACAGCGAGATGAAGCTTTCTTT.

Of note for this clonotype: Since a much larger clone is just one base distant, this may be a read error. The chain links TRBV28 to TRBJ2-5, with D perhaps TRBD1 (6 bases). The CDR3 totals 13 residues. CDR1 and CDR2 from the germline V gene are MDHEN and SYDVKM. Here the CDR3 DNA reads TGTGCCGGCAGTCCTGGGACATGGGAGACCCAGTACTTC. It codes for CAGSPGTWETQYF.

Here the CDR3 reads CASSLDLGGTSAGEQFF. The CDR3 DNA follows: TGTGCCAGCAGCTTAGATCTAGGGGGGACTAGCGCGGGTGAGCAGTTCTTC. This chain connects TRBV11-3 to TRBJ2-1; 10 bases map to TRBD2. Per the germline V gene, CDR1 is SGHNT and CDR2 is YENEEA. This CDR3 region has 17 residues. The ends lost 0 bases at V and 9 bases at J; junction bases unmatched: 11.

The chain couples TRBV11-2 to TRBJ2-1; 11 bases match TRBD2. Per germline, CDR1 SGHAT and CDR2 FQNNGV. Unmatched junction bases numbered 3, after V lost 6 bases and J lost 5 bases. CDR3 size: 14 residues. CDR3 coding DNA: TGTGCCAGCAGGACTAGCGGGAACCACAATGAGCAGTTCTTC. Its translation: CASRTSGNHNEQFF.

A word on this clonotype: A much larger clonotype is one base distant, so this may be a read error. This chain uses TRBV19 with TRBJ1-1, with D uncertain. Germline V gives CDR1 LNHDA, CDR2 SQIVND (reference sequence). The CDR3 loop spans 15 amino acids. As DNA, the CDR3 is TGTCCCAGTAGCCCTCGGGGAGGGAGAGACACTGAAGCTTTCTTT. Translated, it gives CPSSPRGGRDTEAFF.

The chain employs TRBV7-8 and TRBJ2-1; 9 nucleotides agree with TRBD1. V trimming: 2 bases; J trimming: 8 bases; junction bases outside the gene matches: 7. This CDR3 is built from 15 residues. Germline assignment: CDR1 SGHVS and CDR2 FQNEAQ. The CDR3 reads CASSLSTGGRDEQFF. As DNA, the CDR3 is TGTGCCAGCAGCTTATCTACAGGGGGCAGGGATGAGCAGTTCTTC. The variable domain in full, with the rest retrieved from reference TRBV7-8 and TRBJ2-1, is GAGVSQSPRYKVAKRGQDVALRCDPISGHVSLFWYQQALGQGPEFLTYFQNEAQLDKSGLPSDRFFAERPEGSVSTLKIQRTQQEDSAVYLCASSLSTGGRDEQFFGPGTRLTVL.

The rearrangement joins TRBV15 to TRBJ2-7, with TRBD2 matching 7 bases. There are 15 residues in the CDR3. The germline gives CDR1 LNHNV, CDR2 YYDKDF (reference sequence). V shed 3 bases, J shed 1 base, and the junction held 6 bases outside the gene matches. This CDR3 reads CATSSPGTTSYEQYF. In DNA form, the CDR3 reads TGTGCCACCAGCAGCCCCGGGACTACGTCCTACGAGCAGTACTTC.

CDR3 amino acids: CASSPGLAGAYEQYF. The DNA of the CDR3 is TGTGCCAGCAGCCCTGGACTAGCGGGAGCCTACGAGCAGTACTTC. The chain recombines TRBV11-2 with TRBJ2-7; the match to TRBD2 covers 13 bases. Trimming cost V 5 bases and J 2 bases; bases outside gene matches: 3. The length of the CDR3 is 15 residues. Germline values: CDR1 SGHAT, CDR2 FQNNGV. Combining the CDR3 with reference TRBV11-2 and TRBJ2-7 gives the whole variable domain EAGVAQSPRYKIIEKRQSVAFWCNPISGHATLYWYQQILGQGPKLLIQFQNNGVVDDSQLPKDRFSAERLKGVDSTLKIQPAKLEDSAVYLCASSPGLAGAYEQYFGPGTRLTVT.

In its sample, this clonotype was seen many times. V gene TRBV28 combines with J gene TRBJ2-7; the D gene is possibly TRBD2 (6 bases). The CDR3 loop spans 16 amino acids. Germline V lookup: CDR1 MDHEN, CDR2 SYDVKM. V was trimmed by 3 bases and J by 3 bases, leaving 18 bases between them. The chain's CDR3 is CASSLPRLGAFYEQYF. The CDR3 DNA follows: TGTGCCAGCAGTTTGCCTCGACTAGGAGCATTCTACGAGCAGTACTTC.

CDR3 sequence: CASSFGTGKTEAFF. The CDR3 DNA sequence: TGTGCCAGTAGTTTTGGGACAGGGAAGACTGAAGCTTTCTTT. This chain connects TRBV19 to TRBJ1-1; the match to TRBD1 covers 9 bases. Germline V lookup: CDR1 LNHDA, CDR2 SQIVND (reference sequence). This CDR3 region has 14 residues. Losses at the gene ends were 5 bases for V and 5 bases for J; bases not matched to a gene: 6. Using reference TRBV19 and TRBJ1-1 for the parts outside the CDR3, the full variable domain is DGGITQSPKYLFRKEGQNVTLSCEQNLNHDAMYWYRQDPGQGLRLIYYSQIVNDFQKGDIAEGYSVSREKKESFPLTVTSAQKNPTAFYLCASSFGTGKTEAFFGQGTRLTVV.

This chain connects TRBV5-6 to TRBJ2-1; D remains unclear. Trimming pared 1 base from V and 5 bases from J, leaving 13 bases between. Germline V gives CDR1 SGHDT, CDR2 YYEEEE. The CDR3 has 15 residues. The CDR3 loop reads CASSLFFLTHNEQFF. The CDR3 bases are TGTGCCAGCAGCTTGTTTTTCCTAACCCACAATGAGCAGTTCTTC.

This clonotype was found many times. V gene TRBV2 combines with J gene TRBJ2-7; D possibly corresponds to TRBD1 (6 bases). The CDR3 spans 15 residues. In germline, CDR1 is SNHLY, CDR2 FYNNEI. V lost 4 bases, J lost 2 bases, and 15 bases lay in between. The CDR3 region is CASSAVGQSTYEQYF. CDR3 coding DNA: TGTGCCAGCAGTGCAGTAGGACAGTCCACCTACGAGCAGTACTTC. Full variable domain (rest looked up from reference TRBV2 and TRBJ2-7): EPEVTQTPSHQVTQMGQEVILRCVPISNHLYFYWYRQILGQKVEFLVSFYNNEISEKSEIFDDQFSVERPDGSNFTLKIRSTKLEDSAMYFCASSAVGQSTYEQYFGPGTRLTVT.

This chain links TRBV19 with TRBJ2-7; 9 bases map to TRBD1. CDR3 length: 18 residues. V lost 3 bases and J lost 0; bases outside the gene matches: 12. The germline V gene encodes CDR1 LNHDA and CDR2 SQIVND (reference sequence). The CDR3 DNA is TGTGCCAGTAGTATCAATTATTTCGGACAGGGGAGCTCCTACGAGCAGTACTTC. This translates into CASSINYFGQGSSYEQYF.

Only a few counts were recorded for this clonotype. The chain recombines TRBV28 with TRBJ2-2; 11 nucleotides align to TRBD2. Looked up from germline, CDR1 is MDHEN and CDR2 is SYDVKM. The length of the CDR3 is 16 residues. V gave up 6 bases and J gave up 5 bases; unmatched junction bases: 8. The CDR3, as DNA: TGTGCCAGCAGCTCCACTAGCGGGAGACTAACCGGGGAGCTGTTTTTT. Protein product: CASSSTSGRLTGELFF. The full variable domain, its missing parts supplied by reference TRBV28 and TRBJ2-2, is DVKVTQSSRYLVKRTGEKVFLECVQDMDHENMFWYRQDPGLGLRLIYFSYDVKMKEKGDIPEGYSVSREKKERFSLILESASTNQTSMYLCASSSTSGRLTGELFFGEGSRLTVL.

The V call is TRBV30, the J call TRBJ2-5; D not resolved. With 0 bases removed from V and 5 bases from J, the gap between germline ends came to 10 bases. The germline CDR1 and CDR2 sequences are GTSNPN and SVGIG (reference sequence). This CDR3 has 13 amino acids. The CDR3 sequence: CAWSVRRAETQYF. CDR3 DNA sequence: TGTGCCTGGAGTGTACGAAGGGCGGAGACCCAGTACTTC.

This clonotype was seen more than once but under ten times. The rearrangement joins TRBV20-1 to TRBJ2-1; tentatively, D is TRBD2 (6 bases). Trimming cost V 1 base and J 5 bases, with 15 bases left between them. This CDR3 is built from 15 residues. Germline CDR1 DFQATT, CDR2 SNEGSKA (reference sequence). CDR3 DNA sequence: TGCAGTGCTAGAGCGGGCGGGGCAAGGAACAATGAGCAGTTCTTC. Translated: CSARAGGARNNEQFF.

The gene calls are TRBV29-1 and TRBJ1-2; D is ambiguous. The ends were cut back, 3 bases at V and 6 bases at J, with 8 bases in the middle. Germline V gives CDR1 SQVTM, CDR2 ANQGSEA. There are 11 residues in the CDR3. CDR3 nucleotide sequence: TGCAGCGTTGATTCGGCCAATGGCTACACCTTC. As protein: CSVDSANGYTF.

This clonotype was seen at least ten times. This chain uses TRBV28 with TRBJ1-2, with a possible D match to TRBD1 (6 bases). The CDR3 runs to 13 residues. V lost 7 bases and J 2 bases, leaving 11 bases between the germline ends. CDR1 MDHEN and CDR2 SYDVKM come from the germline V gene. In DNA form, the CDR3 reads TGTGCCAGCACTCTTCAGGGGAACTATGGCTACACCTTC. It specifies CASTLQGNYGYTF.

This clonotype came up many times. V is TRBV20-1 and J is TRBJ2-7; D is uncertain. V lost 4 bases and J 6 bases, leaving 19 bases between the germline ends. This CDR3 is 14 amino acids long. Germline V gene data show CDR1 as DFQATT and CDR2 as SNEGSKA (reference sequence). This CDR3 reads CSATFPPTKGEQYF. CDR3 DNA sequence: TGCAGTGCTACCTTTCCTCCTACAAAAGGCGAGCAGTACTTC.

The chain recombines TRBV20-1 with TRBJ2-7, with a possible D match to TRBD2 (6 bases). The CDR3 covers 14 residues. CDR1 DFQATT and CDR2 SNEGSKA come from the germline V gene (reference sequence). Trimming pared 0 bases from V and 2 bases from J, leaving 11 bases between. The CDR3 DNA follows: TGCAGTGCTAGAGATCCCGCGGGAACCTACGAGCAGTACTTC. It yields the protein CSARDPAGTYEQYF.